Described below is a single TCR beta chain sequence and its context. Its antigen remains unknown. These data originate in a study of human T cells and chemical hapten exposure. Study in general: 0.01% DPC was applied to the upper back in patch tests, which were read at 6 days. Study results and limitations: The study found that PT1 expanded TCR counts correlated positively with patch test score.

This CDR3 is 18 amino acids long. CDR1 and CDR2 from the germline V gene are ENHRY and SYGVKD. V shed 3 bases, J shed 3 bases, and the junction held 14 bases outside the gene matches. The library attached unique molecular identifiers to individual cDNA molecules. One entry per CDR3 protein results from TCRdb running MiXCR on the RACE reads. The data show about 160,000 distinct CDR3 sequences, with roughly a quarter seen just once and 2.1% held by the top ten. Regarding time point: patch test 3, about 24 weeks after DPC sensitization. Treatment denoted: therapeutic diphenylcyclopropenone sensitization with weekly scalp DPC. RNA extraction used unfractionated whole blood as the source of total RNA.

The rearrangement uses TRBV10-3 and TRBJ1-2, with 9 bases that match TRBD1. The sequences come from whole blood, collected in connection with sensitization to the hapten diphenylcyclopropenone (DPC). The receptor was isolated from a young woman with alopecia areata. Some clones in this sample may be carry-over from other donors' samples. CDR3 loop: CAISDYRDRVETDYGYTF. The CDR3 bases are TGTGCCATCAGTGATTACCGGGACAGGGTAGAGACTGACTATGGCTACACCTTC.